This TCR beta chain was recorded in a study of PD-L1 blockade in urothelial cancer. Turning to the study itself: About nine tenths of the roughly 30 patients were men whose urothelial cancer was bladder-origin. Whole-study findings and limits: Improved survival was predicted by pretreatment blood TCR clonality below the median.

This clone was counted between two and nine times. Its antigen is not identified. Assay: immunoSEQ multiplex PCR; the TCRdb copy retains only in-frame clones and omits some. The repertoire holds 85,000 to 100,000 clones, with about nine tenths as singletons. This CDR3 spans 14 amino acids. Germline CDR1 reads MGHDK; CDR2 reads SYGVNS. V shed 3 bases and J shed 2 bases, with 10 bases lying between them. Time point reported: pretreatment peripheral blood. Patients were diagnosed with urothelial carcinoma, either locally advanced or metastatic. The source of this sequence is a man in his sixties with urothelial cancer. J is TRBJ2-5 and V is TRBV25-1, with a possible D match to TRBD2 (5 bases). The input for sequencing was PBMCs, taken around atezolizumab (anti-PD-L1) treatment. The CDR3 nucleotides are TGTGCCAGCAGTGACGGGGTTTGGCAAGAGACCCAGTACTTC. Translation: CASSDGVWQETQYF.